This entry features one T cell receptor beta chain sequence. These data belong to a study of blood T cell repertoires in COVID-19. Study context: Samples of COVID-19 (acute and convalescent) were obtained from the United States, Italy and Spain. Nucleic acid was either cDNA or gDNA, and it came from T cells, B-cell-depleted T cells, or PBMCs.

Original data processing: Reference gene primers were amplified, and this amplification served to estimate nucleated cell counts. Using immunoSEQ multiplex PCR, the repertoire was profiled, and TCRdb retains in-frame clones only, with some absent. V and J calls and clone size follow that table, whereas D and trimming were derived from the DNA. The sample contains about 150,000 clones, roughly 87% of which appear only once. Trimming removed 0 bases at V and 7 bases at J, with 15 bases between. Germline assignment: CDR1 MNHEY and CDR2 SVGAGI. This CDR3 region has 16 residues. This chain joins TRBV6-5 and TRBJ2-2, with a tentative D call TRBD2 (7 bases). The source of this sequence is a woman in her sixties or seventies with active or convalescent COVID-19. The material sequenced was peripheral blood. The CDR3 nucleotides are TGTGCCAGCAGTTACTCGGCGGGGGCGAAAGGCGGGGAGCTGTTTTTT. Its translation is CASSYSAGAKGGELFF.